Each of the 25 T cell receptor beta chains below was sequenced from the same sample in a study of blood T cell repertoires in COVID-19. Profiled with immunoSEQ multiplex PCR; TCRdb holds only in-frame clones, not every one. The table records 100,000 or so clones, 80% to 85% of them present only once. Material for sequencing was peripheral blood. The source of these receptors is a woman older than 75 with acute or convalescent COVID-19.

The chain links TRBV12-3 or TRBV12-4 to TRBJ1-2, with a possible D match to TRBD1 (5 bases). The V gene lost 0 bases and the J gene lost 8 bases, with 10 bases spanning the gap. The CDR3 spans 13 residues. The CDR3 region is CASSLAQGRGYTF. The CDR3 DNA follows: TGTGCCAGCAGTTTAGCGCAGGGTCGCGGCTACACCTTC.

The chain combines TRBV21-1 with TRBJ2-2; TRBD2 is the table's D call and was not checked against the DNA. TRBV21-1 is annotated as a pseudogene. This CDR3 contains 14 residues. CDR3 protein: CASSKAGGAGELFF. CDR3 coding DNA: TGTGCCAGCAGCAAAGCAGGGGGGGCCGGGGAGCTGTTTTTT.

This clone was observed a few times. The gene calls are TRBV18 and TRBJ2-5; no firm D call. Looked up from germline, CDR1 is KGHSH and CDR2 is LQKENI. The ends were cut back, 8 bases at V and 1 base at J, with 8 bases in the middle. CDR3 length equals 12 residues. The CDR3 protein is CASHRLQETQYF. DNA for the CDR3: TGTGCCAGCCATAGACTCCAAGAGACCCAGTACTTC.

J is TRBJ1-4 and V is TRBV27; maybe TRBD1 (6 bases). The CDR3 has 16 residues. Germline assignment: CDR1 MNHEY and CDR2 SMNVEV (reference sequence). The V end was cut by 0 bases, the J end by 11 bases, with 19 bases between. The CDR3 sequence: CASSLSWDRSQGKLFF. As DNA, the CDR3 is TGTGCCAGCAGTTTATCGTGGGACCGTAGTCAGGGGAAACTGTTTTTT.

This clone has just a few counts. V gene TRBV27 combines with J gene TRBJ1-5, with 8 bases matching TRBD1. The CDR3 is made up of 14 amino acids. CDR1 is MNHEY and CDR2 is SMNVEV in the germline V gene (reference sequence). V lost 8 bases to trimming and J lost 3 bases; unmatched junction nucleotides: 6. The DNA of the CDR3 is TGTGCCAGCGGAAGACAGGGGATCAATCAGCCCCAGCATTTT. It encodes CASGRQGINQPQHF.

The J gene is TRBJ1-1, the V gene TRBV5-1, with D perhaps TRBD1 (6 bases). V lost 4 bases and J lost 6, with 13 bases in between. The germline gives CDR1 SGHRS, CDR2 YFSETQ. The CDR3 runs to 13 residues. In DNA, the CDR3 is TGCGCCAGCAGCATACAGGGTTTTGCTGAAGCTTTCTTT. Its translation is CASSIQGFAEAFF. The variable domain in full, with the rest retrieved from reference TRBV5-1 and TRBJ1-1, is KAGVTQTPRYLIKTRGQQVTLSCSPISGHRSVSWYQQTPGQGLQFLFEYFSETQRNKGNFPGRFSGRQFSNSRSEMNVSTLELGDSALYLCASSIQGFAEAFFGQGTRLTVV.

J is TRBJ2-1 and V is TRBV25-1; 12 nucleotides line up with TRBD2. Germline lookup yields CDR1 MGHDK and CDR2 SYGVNS. The CDR3 is made up of 13 amino acids. V dropped 8 bases and J dropped 10; count of bases not matched to a gene: 6. The CDR3 DNA sequence: TGTGCCAGCGTACTAGCGGGAGGAGGAGAGCAGTTCTTC. Translation: CASVLAGGGEQFF.

The chain has TRBV2 and TRBJ2-3, with a possible D match to TRBD2 (6 bases). Germline assignment: CDR1 SNHLY and CDR2 FYNNEI. The CDR3 is made up of 16 amino acids. V was trimmed by 5 bases and J by 2 bases, leaving 17 bases between them. CDR3 sequence: CASSPGLSGPTDTQYF. The DNA for the CDR3 is TGTGCCAGCAGTCCGGGACTGTCGGGCCCCACAGATACGCAGTATTTT. The whole variable domain, remainder taken from reference TRBV2 and TRBJ2-3, is EPEVTQTPSHQVTQMGQEVILRCVPISNHLYFYWYRQILGQKVEFLVSFYNNEISEKSEIFDDQFSVERPDGSNFTLKIRSTKLEDSAMYFCASSPGLSGPTDTQYFGPGTRLTVL.

This clone was seen a few times. This chain joins TRBV6-5 and TRBJ1-2; unclear D gene. CDR3 length: 15 residues. The V and J ends lost 6 bases and 0 bases respectively, with 14 bases between them. Germline V gives CDR1 MNHEY, CDR2 SVGAGI. The CDR3 DNA reads TGTGCCAGCAGCCCATTGTTCGGGACTAACTATGGCTACACCTTC. Amino acids: CASSPLFGTNYGYTF.

This clone was counted between two and nine times. This chain uses TRBV6-5 with TRBJ1-2; no definite D call. In germline, CDR1 is MNHEY, CDR2 SVGAGI. CDR3 length: 14 amino acids. The V end lost 7 bases, the J end lost 4 bases, and 16 bases lay between the germline ends. CDR3 amino acids: CASKGVGVGYGYTF. CDR3 DNA sequence: TGTGCCAGCAAGGGAGTAGGAGTCGGCTATGGCTACACCTTC.

This clone was counted at least ten times. The chain combines TRBV5-8 with TRBJ1-2; TRBD1 matches 7 bases. V lost 5 bases and J lost 2; bases outside the gene matches: 6. This CDR3 has 14 residues. CDR1 is SGHTS, CDR2 YDEGEE, per germline. This CDR3 is CASRSRTGNYGYTF. In nucleotides, the CDR3 is TGTGCCAGCAGATCTAGGACAGGCAACTATGGCTACACCTTC.

The V gene is TRBV5-1, the J gene TRBJ2-2; TRBD2 is a possible D gene (7 bases). The CDR3 sequence is 16 residues long. Trimming took 4 bases from V and 7 from J, leaving 20 bases between them. Germline V gives CDR1 SGHRS, CDR2 YFSETQ. The CDR3: CASSRWAGAQDGELFF. The CDR3 DNA sequence: TGCGCCAGCAGCCGCTGGGCGGGGGCACAAGACGGGGAGCTGTTTTTT.

The genes are TRBV9 and TRBJ2-5; the D gene is possibly TRBD2 (5 bases). The CDR3 loop spans 13 amino acids. V lost 1 base and J lost 5, with 9 bases in between. CDR1 and CDR2 (germline): SGDLS, YYNGEE. CDR3 protein: CASSVRERETQYF. CDR3 DNA: TGTGCCAGCAGCGTAAGGGAGCGCGAGACCCAGTACTTC.

This chain joins TRBV5-1 and TRBJ2-5; TRBD1 aligns across 7 bases. The trim removed 4 bases at V and 9 bases at J, leaving 6 bases unmatched. Germline CDR1 SGHRS, CDR2 YFSETQ. The CDR3 runs 12 residues. CDR3 DNA: TGCGCCAGCAGCCTACTCCAGGGGGCCCAGTACTTC. Protein product: CASSLLQGAQYF.

The chain has TRBV5-1 and TRBJ2-3; 8 bases align to TRBD1. V was clipped by 1 base and J by 4 bases; unmatched bases: 8. The germline V gene encodes CDR1 SGHRS and CDR2 YFSETQ. This CDR3 is 16 amino acids long. CDR3 sequence reads: CASSLPRGHDADTQYF. CDR3 DNA: TGCGCCAGCAGCTTGCCCAGGGGGCATGATGCAGATACGCAGTATTTT.

V and J are TRBV6-5 and TRBJ1-1; the D gene is possibly TRBD1 (6 bases). V lost 2 bases to trimming and J lost 3 bases, with 10 bases between them. There are 14 residues in the CDR3. Germline CDR1 is MNHEY and CDR2 is SVGAGI. The CDR3 region has the DNA TGTGCCAGCAGTTACGTCCCAGGGGACACTGAAGCTTTCTTT. It encodes CASSYVPGDTEAFF.

The rearrangement links TRBV12-5 to TRBJ2-2, with a weak D call TRBD1 (6 bases). This CDR3 is built from 14 residues. Trimming shortened V by 5 bases and J by 3 bases, and 10 bases separated the two germline ends. CDR1 is LGHNT, CDR2 FRNRAP, per germline. The CDR3 DNA is TGTGCTAGTGGTCTTGACAGGCACACCGGGGAGCTGTTTTTT. Amino acid sequence: CASGLDRHTGELFF.

This chain connects TRBV4-3 to TRBJ2-2; D not certain. Trimming took off 1 base at V and 1 base at J, with 7 bases between the two ends. This CDR3 region has 15 residues. Germline V lookup: CDR1 LGHNA, CDR2 YSLEER. In nucleotides, the CDR3 is TGCGCCAGCAGCCAAGTCGCACTGAACACCGGGGAGCTGTTTTTT. It yields the protein CASSQVALNTGELFF.

The chain carries TRBV5-1 and TRBJ2-6; tentatively, D is TRBD1 (6 bases). Trimming shortened V by 6 bases and J by 2 bases, and 12 bases separated the two germline ends. The V gene's germline CDR1 is SGHRS and CDR2 YFSETQ. The CDR3 extends over 15 amino acids. CDR3 sequence: CASTEQGPGANVLTF. CDR3 sequence (DNA): TGCGCCAGCACTGAACAGGGACCTGGGGCCAACGTCCTGACTTTC.

The gene calls are TRBV15 and TRBJ2-7; no definite D call. This CDR3 has 12 amino acids. Germline V gives CDR1 LNHNV, CDR2 YYDKDF (reference sequence). Trimming shortened V by 4 bases and J by 5 bases, and 9 bases separated the two germline ends. The CDR3 DNA reads TGTGCCACCAGCAAGCGAGATAACGAGCAGTACTTC. The encoded protein is CATSKRDNEQYF.

This chain uses TRBV2 with TRBJ2-3; D unresolved. Germline CDR1 and CDR2: SNHLY and FYNNEI. This CDR3 contains 13 residues. Trimming pared 6 bases from V and 4 bases from J, leaving 11 bases between. The CDR3 reads CASSTLQPDTQYF. For the CDR3, the DNA is TGTGCCAGCAGCACCTTACAGCCAGATACGCAGTATTTT.

This chain links TRBV2 with TRBJ2-5; D might be TRBD1 (5 bases). Between the trimmed V and J ends, which lost 4 bases and 3 bases, there was a span of 12 bases. CDR1 is SNHLY and CDR2 is FYNNEI in the germline V gene. The CDR3 contains 14 residues. CDR3 sequence (DNA): TGTGCCAGCAGTGCCTCGAAGGGGAAAGAGACCCAGTACTTC. Its protein is CASSASKGKETQYF.

The chain employs TRBV11-3 and TRBJ1-1; the match to TRBD1 covers 10 bases. The germline gives CDR1 SGHNT, CDR2 YENEEA. Unmatched junction bases numbered 6, after V lost 5 bases and J lost 0 bases. The CDR3 spans 16 residues. DNA of the CDR3: TGTGCCAGCAGCCCCGGACAGGGGGAGGTGAACACTGAAGCTTTCTTT. Translated, it gives CASSPGQGEVNTEAFF.

V gene TRBV7-9 combines with J gene TRBJ2-3, with D maybe TRBD1 (6 bases). V lost 5 bases and J lost 0, with 15 bases in between. CDR1 is SEHNR, CDR2 FQNEAQ, per germline (reference sequence). This CDR3 region has 16 residues. Written as DNA, the CDR3 is TGTGCCAGCAGCCTCGCCCGGACAGCTAGCACAGATACGCAGTATTTT. Translating it yields CASSLARTASTDTQYF.

V is TRBV28 and J is TRBJ2-5; maybe TRBD2 (6 bases). The V end was cut by 6 bases, the J end by 2 bases, with 10 bases between. CDR3 size: 13 residues. The germline gives CDR1 MDHEN, CDR2 SYDVKM. DNA of the CDR3: TGTGCCAGCAGCGACGGGAGACAAGAGACCCAGTACTTC. This translates into CASSDGRQETQYF.